The clone carrying this TCR beta chain has only a few counts. Its antigen is unknown. The sample comes from a study of response to subunit inactivated influenza vaccine. Study-level results: T cells newly recruited by each seasonal influenza vaccination are few, the authors suggested.

TCRdb redid the calling of the RT-PCR reads with MiXCR, one entry per CDR3 protein. In the table there are over 650,000 distinct CDR3 sequences, roughly 20% of which are singletons. Germline V gives CDR1 SGHVS, CDR2 FQNEAQ. The CDR3 runs to 12 residues. Trimming removed 2 bases from V and 9 bases from J, with 8 bases in between. This material consisted of PBMCs from blood, taken about 5 days after vaccination. This sequence joins TRBV7-8 and TRBJ1-5; no clear D. The receptor's source is a man aged 50 to 60 who received an inactivated influenza vaccine. DNA for the CDR3: TGTGCCAGCAGCTTAATTAAGGGGCCCCAGCATTTT. This encodes CASSLIKGPQHF. Complete variable domain (other parts from reference TRBV7-8 and TRBJ1-5): GAGVSQSPRYKVAKRGQDVALRCDPISGHVSLFWYQQALGQGPEFLTYFQNEAQLDKSGLPSDRFFAERPEGSVSTLKIQRTQQEDSAVYLCASSLIKGPQHFGDGTRLSIL.